The T cell receptor beta chain described here comes from a study of brain metastases from non-small cell lung cancer (dated by TCRdb to the late 2010s). A note on the overall study: The study profiled the immune microenvironment of paired resected primary tumors and brain metastases from non-small-cell lung cancer patients. The investigation overall reported the following: Lower T-cell infiltration was exhibited by brain metastases compared with primary tumors (P < 0.001). Compared with the matched primary tumors, T-cell clones appeared to be expanded in around 64% of brain metastases. Paired brain metastases and primary tumors largely shared TCR repertoires, although T-cell densities in the metastases were sparse.

Library preparation was by the immunoSEQ multiplex PCR assay. T-cell receptor beta chain repertoire sequencing was carried out together with a 770-gene immune expression panel. TCRdb took this table from immuneACCESS and kept in-frame rearrangements with V and J called. Such tables lack part of the clones; where checked against another copy, unresolved V genes explain under half of the gap, and the rest is unexplained. Recorded for this sample are about 4,100 clones; roughly 87% of them occurred a single time. About 4% of the sample goes to the ten largest clones. As for this clone: No antigen is known for it. No much larger clone exists at a distance of one base, and base qualities are not known.

A total of 39 patients with non-small-cell lung cancer that had been surgically resected, each with specimens from both a primary tumor and a brain metastasis, made up the cohort. The tumor specimens used were formalin-fixed, paraffin-embedded tissues taken from archives. This receptor was taken from a donor at least 40 years old with non-small cell lung cancer. The sample consisted of primary lung tumor tissue. The meaning of the sample's cell subset or site label: primary lung tumor paired with brain metastasis.

The CDR3 protein is CASSFVQGIDTQYF. The nucleotide sequence is TGTGCCAGCAGTTTTGTCCAGGGCATAGATACGCAGTATTTT. Recombination linked TRBV28 to TRBJ2-3; possibly the D gene is TRBD1, per 5 matching bases. V loses 3 bases of germline sequence and J loses 5 bases, and the interval between the two ends is 12 bases. CDR1 and CDR2, looked up from the germline V gene, are MDHEN and SYDVKM. Measured from the cysteine to the phenylalanine, the CDR3 is 14 residues long. The only DNA kept is the CDR3, 42 bases in frame from the first base.